The rows below give T cell receptor beta chains drawn from one sample of a study of STAT5B mutations in CD4+ large granular lymphocyte leukemia. The data were produced by immunoSEQ multiplex PCR, yet TCRdb's version contains in-frame clones alone and is incomplete. The top ten clones hold 7.1% of a sample with some 34,000 clones, approximately 82% of them seen once. Sequencing was carried out using CD4+ T cells from blood buffy coats. The receptors were sampled from a human donor in good health. Each CDR3 is given with its conserved first and last residue. A D gene is named only where the DNA matches it firmly. Only part of the rows carry a size: once, few, many, or a class if the clone is expanded.

V: TRBV4-3
D: .
size: .
J: TRBJ2-1
DNA: TGCGCCAGCAGCCAAGATGACGGGGGATGGTTTGAGCAGTTCTTC
CDR3: CASSQDDGGWFEQFF

V: TRBV7-9
D: TRBD1
size: .
J: TRBJ2-5
DNA: TGTGCCAGCAGCTGGGACAGTGCCTTGAAGACCCAGTACTTC
CDR3: CASSWDSALKTQYF

V: TRBV6-5
D: .
size: .
J: TRBJ1-1
DNA: TGTGCCAGCAGGATGCAGGTGAACACTGAAGCTTTCTTT
CDR3: CASRMQVNTEAFF

V: TRBV7-2
D: .
size: .
J: TRBJ1-1
DNA: TGTGCCAGCAGCTTAGCGTTGAACACTGAAGCTTTCTTT
CDR3: CASSLALNTEAFF

V: TRBV6-6
D: .
size: .
J: TRBJ2-7
DNA: TGTGCCAGCAGTTACGGTACCGGAGGGAGCGACGAGCAGTACTTC
CDR3: CASSYGTGGSDEQYF

V: TRBV6-6
D: TRBD1
size: .
J: TRBJ1-4
DNA: TGTGCCAGCAGTTTGGGACAGCCAGCAACTAATGAAAAACTGTTTTTT
CDR3: CASSLGQPATNEKLFF

V: TRBV7-7
D: .
size: .
J: TRBJ2-5
DNA: TGTGCTAGCAGCCCACGAGGGGTGGGGGGGACCCAGTACTTC
CDR3: CASSPRGVGGTQYF

V: TRBV5-1
D: TRBD2
size: .
J: TRBJ2-7
DNA: TGCGCCAGCAGCAGCACGGGACTAGCGGGCTCCTACGAGCAGTACTTC
CDR3: CASSSTGLAGSYEQYF

V: TRBV7-9
D: .
size: .
J: TRBJ2-3
DNA: TGTGCCAGCAGCCCTCAGGGGGATACGCAGTATTTT
CDR3: CASSPQGDTQYF

V: TRBV27
D: TRBD1
size: .
J: TRBJ1-6
DNA: TGTGCCAGCAGTCGTACAGGGGAGAGCTCCTATAATTCACCCCTCCACTTT
CDR3: CASSRTGESSYNSPLHF

V: TRBV11-2
D: .
size: .
J: TRBJ2-1
DNA: TGTGCCAGCAGCCCATCAGGGGAAAGCTACAATGAGCAGTTCTTC
CDR3: CASSPSGESYNEQFF

V: TRBV29-1
D: TRBD1
size: .
J: TRBJ1-1
DNA: TGCAGCGGGGAACTGACAGGGCTCCCGACTGAAGCTTTCTTT
CDR3: CSGELTGLPTEAFF

V: TRBV27
D: .
size: few
J: TRBJ1-2
DNA: TGTGCCAGCAGTTTACACGATAACTATGGCTACACCTTC
CDR3: CASSLHDNYGYTF

V: TRBV5-1
D: .
size: .
J: TRBJ2-5
DNA: TGCGCCAGCAGCCCGGACAGCCCAGGGACCCAGTACTTC
CDR3: CASSPDSPGTQYF

V: TRBV6-1
D: TRBD2
size: few
J: TRBJ2-5
DNA: TGTGCCAGCCTACCGGGAGGGAGACAGCAAGAGACCCAGTACTTC
CDR3: CASLPGGRQQETQYF

V: TRBV2
D: TRBD2
size: .
J: TRBJ2-3
DNA: TGTGCCAGCAGGTTCCCTAGATCGGAGCGGGAGGGCCGGACGCGCTCGTATACGCAGTATTTT
CDR3: CASRFPRSEREGRTRSYTQYF

V: TRBV28
D: .
size: few
J: TRBJ2-7
DNA: TGTGCCAGCAATCGGGAAACCTACGAGCAGTACTTC
CDR3: CASNRETYEQYF

V: TRBV19
D: .
size: once
J: TRBJ2-2
DNA: TGTGCCAGTACCAGACAGGGAGGTTTTGCCGGGGAGCTGTTTTTT
CDR3: CASTRQGGFAGELFF

V: TRBV6-1
D: .
size: .
J: TRBJ1-5
DNA: TGTGCCAGCAGGGCGAGGCAAAATAGCAATCAGCCCCAGCATTTT
CDR3: CASRARQNSNQPQHF

V: TRBV2
D: TRBD1
size: .
J: TRBJ2-3
DNA: TGTGCCAGCAACCGGGACAGGGGAGCGGATACGCAGTATTTT
CDR3: CASNRDRGADTQYF

V: TRBV7-7
D: TRBD1
size: few
J: TRBJ2-1
DNA: TGTGCCAGCAGCCAAGGGGGCTCTGCAAATGAGCAGTTCTTC
CDR3: CASSQGGSANEQFF

V: TRBV7-9
D: TRBD2
size: .
J: TRBJ2-1
DNA: TGTGCCAGCACCGAGGGGACTAGCGGGAGGATCGATGAGCAGTTCTTC
CDR3: CASTEGTSGRIDEQFF

V: TRBV11-3
D: TRBD1
size: .
J: TRBJ2-2
DNA: TGTGCCAGCAGTCCGGGACAGGGAGCAACCGGGGAGCTGTTTTTT
CDR3: CASSPGQGATGELFF

V: TRBV5-1
D: .
size: .
J: TRBJ1-1
DNA: TGCGCCAGCAGCTTGGGAGCGGGGGGCACTGAAGCTTTCTTT
CDR3: CASSLGAGGTEAFF

V: TRBV6-1
D: .
size: .
J: TRBJ1-1
DNA: TGTGCCAGCACCCATGGCAGGGTCGTGCCGCAAGCTTTCTTT
CDR3: CASTHGRVVPQAFF

V: TRBV7-8
D: .
size: .
J: TRBJ1-5
DNA: TGTGCCAGCAGCTTAAGGGGGAATCAGCCCCAGCATTTT
CDR3: CASSLRGNQPQHF

V: TRBV5-1
D: .
size: .
J: TRBJ1-2
DNA: TGCGCCAGCTCCGATTCAGGGGTGGAGGGTGGCTACACCTTC
CDR3: CASSDSGVEGGYTF

V: TRBV29-1
D: .
size: .
J: TRBJ1-1
DNA: TGCAGCGTCTTCAGGGCCAGTTATCCTGAAGCTTTCTTT
CDR3: CSVFRASYPEAFF

V: TRBV18
D: TRBD1
size: .
J: TRBJ2-5
DNA: TGTGCCAGCTCACTAGGACAGGACCAAGAGACCCAGTACTTC
CDR3: CASSLGQDQETQYF

V: TRBV4-1
D: .
size: few
J: TRBJ1-1
DNA: TGCGCCAGCAGCCGCGGGACCGCCATGAACACTGAAGCTTTCTTT
CDR3: CASSRGTAMNTEAFF

V: TRBV12-5
D: TRBD2
size: .
J: TRBJ2-1
DNA: TGTGCTAGTGGTTTGACTAGCGGGGGGAATTACAATGAGCAGTTCTTC
CDR3: CASGLTSGGNYNEQFF

V: TRBV2
D: .
size: .
J: TRBJ2-2
DNA: TGTGCCAGCATGGCAGGGGCAGGCACCGGGGAGCTGTTTTTT
CDR3: CASMAGAGTGELFF

V: TRBV4-3
D: .
size: .
J: TRBJ2-4
DNA: TGCGCCAGCAGCCAAGATCAAAGGGCAGCCAAAAACATTCAGTACTTC
CDR3: CASSQDQRAAKNIQYF

V: TRBV4-2
D: TRBD2
size: .
J: TRBJ2-3
DNA: TGTGCCAGCAGCCAAGATCCAGCGGGGGGCACAGATACGCAGTATTTT
CDR3: CASSQDPAGGTDTQYF

V: TRBV11-2
D: .
size: .
J: TRBJ1-1
DNA: TGTGCCAGCAGCTTAGAACGGGGCGATGAAGCTTTCTTT
CDR3: CASSLERGDEAFF

V: TRBV7-2
D: .
size: .
J: TRBJ2-3
DNA: TGTGCCAGCAGCCCCAGCACAGATACGCAGTATTTT
CDR3: CASSPSTDTQYF

V: TRBV14
D: .
size: few
J: TRBJ2-2
DNA: TGTGCCAGCAGCCAAGCACGGAACACCGGGGAGCTGTTTTTT
CDR3: CASSQARNTGELFF

V: TRBV11-3
D: .
size: once
J: TRBJ2-1
DNA: TGTGCCAGCAGCTTAGACAGGGGCAATGAGCAGTTCTTC
CDR3: CASSLDRGNEQFF

V: TRBV6-1
D: TRBD1
size: few
J: TRBJ1-1
DNA: TGTGCCAGCAGTGACCCTCCTCAGGGGGGGGAAGCTTTCTTT
CDR3: CASSDPPQGGEAFF

V: TRBV7-9
D: TRBD1
size: .
J: TRBJ1-2
DNA: TGTGCCAGCAGCCCAGGGGGTAAGAGAAACTATGGCTACACCTTC
CDR3: CASSPGGKRNYGYTF

V: TRBV18
D: .
size: few
J: TRBJ1-1
DNA: TGTGCCAGCTCACTAGGCCGGGACTTGAACACTGAAGCTTTCTTT
CDR3: CASSLGRDLNTEAFF

V: TRBV7-9
D: .
size: .
J: TRBJ2-2
DNA: TGTGCCAGCACACAATGGGCGTGGAACACCGGGGAGCTGTTTTTT
CDR3: CASTQWAWNTGELFF

V: TRBV7-3
D: .
size: .
J: TRBJ2-1
DNA: TGTGCCAGCAGCTTAACATCCACCAATGAGCAGTTCTTC
CDR3: CASSLTSTNEQFF

V: TRBV6-5
D: .
size: .
J: TRBJ2-3
DNA: TGTGCCAGCAGTTTAAGCAGGACGGATACGCAGTATTTT
CDR3: CASSLSRTDTQYF

V: TRBV7-2
D: .
size: .
J: TRBJ2-5
DNA: TGTGCCAGCAGCTTACAGGGGCCGGGGAAAGAGACCCAGTACTTC
CDR3: CASSLQGPGKETQYF

V: TRBV2
D: TRBD1
size: .
J: TRBJ2-7
DNA: TGTGCCAGCAGTGGACAGGGAAGGAACTACGAGCAGTACTTC
CDR3: CASSGQGRNYEQYF

V: TRBV11-3
D: .
size: .
J: TRBJ2-2
DNA: TGTGCCAGCAAGAACACCGGGGAGCTGTTTTTT
CDR3: CASKNTGELFF

V: TRBV2
D: .
size: .
J: TRBJ1-3
DNA: TGTGCCAGCAGTCCCGGGGGGGTCCCAAACACCATATATTTT
CDR3: CASSPGGVPNTIYF

V: TRBV2
D: TRBD1
size: .
J: TRBJ1-5
DNA: TGTGCCAGCAGTAGGGACAGGGCAAGCAATCAGCCCCAGCATTTT
CDR3: CASSRDRASNQPQHF

V: TRBV19
D: TRBD1
size: .
J: TRBJ2-1
DNA: TGTGCCAGTAATGACAGGGGGAGCTACAATGAGCAGTTCTTC
CDR3: CASNDRGSYNEQFF

V: TRBV28
D: TRBD2
size: .
J: TRBJ2-1
DNA: TGTGCCAGCATAGGGCGGGGGGGCACCCTCCGTGAGCAGTTCTTC
CDR3: CASIGRGGTLREQFF

V: TRBV9
D: .
size: .
J: TRBJ2-5
DNA: TGTGCCAGCAGCCCCGGGGAAGAGACCCAGTACTTC
CDR3: CASSPGEETQYF

V: TRBV19
D: .
size: .
J: TRBJ1-6
DNA: TGTGCCAGTAGGTATAGGGCATCTAATTCACCCCTCCACTTT
CDR3: CASRYRASNSPLHF

V: TRBV7-2
D: .
size: .
J: TRBJ2-5
DNA: TGTGCCAGCAGCGGAAGGTACCAAGAGACCCAGTACTTC
CDR3: CASSGRYQETQYF

V: TRBV6-6
D: TRBD1
size: few
J: TRBJ1-5
DNA: TGTGCCAGCAATTCGGGACAGGGGAGCAATCAGCCCCAGCATTTT
CDR3: CASNSGQGSNQPQHF